The 16 T cell receptor beta chains in this list originate from one sample, sequenced in a study of monozygotic twins with cystic fibrosis. TCRdb's table, derived via immunoSEQ multiplex PCR, lists solely in-frame clones and lacks some. The repertoire holds roughly 29,000 clones, with around four fifths as singletons. What was sequenced was blood. These receptors came from a girl aged 2 to 10 with cystic fibrosis.

This rearrangement joins TRBV5-4 to TRBJ2-7; a weak D match, TRBD2 (5 bases). V lost 0 bases, J lost 1 base, and 11 bases lay in between. The CDR3 has 15 amino acids. Germline CDR1 and CDR2: SGHNT and YYREEE (reference sequence). CDR3 sequence: CASSLAGVGSYEQYF. DNA of the CDR3: TGTGCCAGCAGCTTGGCCGGGGTAGGGTCCTACGAGCAGTACTTC. The full variable domain, with the rest looked up from reference TRBV5-4 and TRBJ2-7, is ETGVTQSPTHLIKTRGQQVTLRCSSQSGHNTVSWYQQALGQGPQFIFQYYREEENGRGNFPPRFSGLQFPNYSSELNVNALELDDSALYLCASSLAGVGSYEQYFGPGTRLTVT.

As regards this clone: Sequence at one end of the junction differs from germline and may be a read error. V is TRBV7-7 and J is TRBJ2-1, with TRBD2 matching 8 bases. From germline, CDR1 is SSHAT and CDR2 FNYEAQ (reference sequence). The CDR3 consists of 15 residues. This chain's CDR3 is CASSLSTSGYNEQFF. CDR3 DNA: TGTGCTAGCAGCTTATCAACTAGCGGTTACAATGAGCAGTTCTTC.

The V call is TRBV2, the J call TRBJ1-1; no firm D call. This CDR3 spans 13 amino acids. CDR1 and CDR2 from the germline V gene are SNHLY and FYNNEI. Trimming shortened V by 1 base and J by 2 bases, and 5 bases separated the two germline ends. The CDR3, as DNA: TGTGCCAGCAGTGAAGGGCCCAACACTGAAGCTTTCTTT. Its protein is CASSEGPNTEAFF. The variable domain in full, completed from reference TRBV2 and TRBJ1-1, reads EPEVTQTPSHQVTQMGQEVILRCVPISNHLYFYWYRQILGQKVEFLVSFYNNEISEKSEIFDDQFSVERPDGSNFTLKIRSTKLEDSAMYFCASSEGPNTEAFFGQGTRLTVV.

This chain connects TRBV19 to TRBJ1-2; 7 nucleotides align to TRBD1. This CDR3 contains 14 residues. CDR1 is LNHDA, CDR2 SQIVND, per germline (reference sequence). The V gene end was trimmed by 10 bases and the J gene end by 4 bases; junction bases not matched to a gene: 12. The CDR3 here is CATQQQGQSYGYTF. The CDR3 nucleotides are TGTGCCACTCAGCAACAGGGGCAAAGCTATGGCTACACCTTC.

The chain has TRBV7-2 and TRBJ1-1; the D is unclear. The CDR3 totals 13 residues. Trimming pared 5 bases from V and 4 bases from J, leaving 11 bases between. Germline V CDR1 and CDR2: SGHTA, FQGNSA. CDR3 loop: CASSPWEPTEAFF. The CDR3 coding sequence is TGTGCCAGCAGCCCCTGGGAACCCACTGAAGCTTTCTTT.

The chain employs TRBV6-1 and TRBJ2-7, with 7 bases identical to TRBD1. This CDR3 comprises 14 residues. With 7 bases clipped from V and 3 bases from J, the junction kept 9 bases outside the gene matches. Germline CDR1 is MNHNS and CDR2 is SASEGT. In DNA, the CDR3 is TGTGCCAGCACCTCGACAGGGATAGGCTACGAGCAGTACTTC. Translation gives CASTSTGIGYEQYF.

The gene calls are TRBV9 and TRBJ1-1; no clear D. Germline V gives CDR1 SGDLS, CDR2 YYNGEE. Trimming removed 1 base at V and 6 bases at J, with 13 bases between. The CDR3 has 14 amino acids. CDR3 protein: CASSVSSNTPEAFF. CDR3 in DNA: TGTGCCAGCAGCGTAAGTTCGAACACTCCTGAAGCTTTCTTT.

This chain uses TRBV30 with TRBJ1-4, with TRBD1 matching over 8 bases. J was trimmed by 7 bases and V by 3 bases; bases with no gene match: 7. The V gene's germline CDR1 is GTSNPN and CDR2 SVGIG (reference sequence). This CDR3 comprises 14 residues. CDR3: CAWRMGTGGEKLFF. CDR3 bases: TGTGCCTGGAGGATGGGGACAGGAGGTGAAAAACTGTTTTTT.

V gene TRBV15 combines with J gene TRBJ2-3, with 8 bases identical to TRBD2. There are 16 residues in the CDR3. V dropped 1 base and J dropped 0; count of bases not matched to a gene: 3. CDR1 is LNHNV and CDR2 is YYDKDF in the germline V gene (reference sequence). CDR3 in amino acids: CATSRAPSGSTDTQYF. For the CDR3, the DNA is TGTGCCACCAGCAGAGCCCCTAGCGGGAGCACAGATACGCAGTATTTT.

V gene TRBV7-9 combines with J gene TRBJ2-3; D is uncertain. This CDR3 spans 16 amino acids. CDR1 is SEHNR, CDR2 FQNEAQ, per germline (reference sequence). Deletions cut 5 bases from V and 2 bases from J, with 17 bases between. The DNA of the CDR3 is TGTGCCAGCAGCAAAGGGTATGGGGAAATCACAGATACGCAGTATTTT. This translates into CASSKGYGEITDTQYF.

This chain joins TRBV5-4 and TRBJ1-1; D gene ambiguous. This CDR3 has 12 residues. Per the germline V gene, CDR1 is SGHNT and CDR2 is YYREEE (reference sequence). Deletions cut 4 bases from V and 11 bases from J, with 15 bases between. The CDR3 coding sequence is TGTGCCAGCAGCACCCCGTCGCGGCGGGCTTTCTTT. Translating it yields CASSTPSRRAFF.

Written as DNA, the CDR3 is TGTGCCAGCAGGAGACCCGGGACAGGGACCACTGAAGCTTTCTTT. It codes for CASRRPGTGTTEAFF. The chain has TRBV28 and TRBJ1-1; 9 bases are shared with TRBD1. Germline CDR1 reads MDHEN; CDR2 reads SYDVKM. The V and J ends lost 6 bases and 4 bases, in that order; junction bases with no gene match: 9. The CDR3 covers 15 residues.

This chain uses TRBV28 with TRBJ1-1, with TRBD1 matching 7 bases. The V gene end was trimmed by 3 bases and the J gene end by 1 base; junction bases not matched to a gene: 2. The CDR3 is made up of 14 amino acids. Germline V lookup: CDR1 MDHEN, CDR2 SYDVKM. CDR3 loop: CASSLGTANTEAFF. CDR3 nucleotide sequence: TGTGCCAGCAGTTTGGGGACAGCGAACACTGAAGCTTTCTTT. The full variable domain, in which reference TRBV28 and TRBJ1-1 provide the parts outside the CDR3, is DVKVTQSSRYLVKRTGEKVFLECVQDMDHENMFWYRQDPGLGLRLIYFSYDVKMKEKGDIPEGYSVSREKKERFSLILESASTNQTSMYLCASSLGTANTEAFFGQGTRLTVV.

The table lists this clone with a count of one. The chain recombines TRBV6-6 with TRBJ2-3, with unresolved D. The CDR3 is made up of 14 amino acids. V gave up 6 bases and J gave up 7 bases, with 17 bases separating them. Germline V gene lookup returns CDR1 MNHNY and CDR2 SVGAGI (reference sequence). CDR3 residues: CASRKDPFVNTQYF. In DNA, the CDR3 is TGTGCCAGCAGGAAGGACCCCTTCGTGAATACGCAGTATTTT.

This clone came up a few times. This chain connects TRBV30 to TRBJ1-2; perhaps TRBD1 as D (5 bases). This CDR3 comprises 17 residues. The V and J ends lost 1 base and 7 bases respectively, with 25 bases between them. Germline-derived CDR1 and CDR2 are GTSNPN and SVGIG (reference sequence). The CDR3 sequence: CAWSGTQSTGTVRGYTF. The CDR3 DNA sequence: TGTGCCTGGAGTGGAACTCAATCCACCGGGACGGTTCGTGGCTACACCTTC.

The rearrangement joins TRBV10-2 to TRBJ2-3; 9 positions match TRBD2. V shed 6 bases and J 6 bases; nucleotides not matched to a gene: 10. The CDR3 spans 15 residues. The germline V gene has CDR1 WSHSY and CDR2 SAAADI. This chain's CDR3 is CASRSSGVGSDTQYF. CDR3 DNA: TGCGCCAGCAGATCTAGCGGGGTGGGCAGTGATACGCAGTATTTT.